The T cell receptor (beta chain) under discussion was sequenced for a study of blood T cell repertoires in COVID-19. Study in general: Samples taken during acute and convalescent COVID-19 were collected in the United States, Italy and Spain.

Per germline, CDR1 KGHDR and CDR2 SFDVKD. J gave up 8 bases and V 2 bases, and 9 bases lay outside the gene matches. The CDR3 contains 16 residues. Per the authors' pipeline: Amplification of reference gene primers provided the estimated nucleated cell counts. TCRdb's copy holds only in-frame clones and misses some; the assay was immunoSEQ multiplex PCR. V and J calls and clone size are as listed in that table; D and trimming were resolved from the DNA. The sample contains roughly 170,000 clones, 86% of which appear only once. The sequence came from an older man with active or convalescent COVID-19. The chain joins TRBV24-1 to TRBJ2-2; 8 positions match TRBD2. The sequenced sample consisted of peripheral blood. CDR3 DNA sequence: TGTGCCACCAGTGATTCTGCAGCGGGGGCATCGGGGGAGCTGTTTTTT. Amino acid sequence: CATSDSAAGASGELFF.